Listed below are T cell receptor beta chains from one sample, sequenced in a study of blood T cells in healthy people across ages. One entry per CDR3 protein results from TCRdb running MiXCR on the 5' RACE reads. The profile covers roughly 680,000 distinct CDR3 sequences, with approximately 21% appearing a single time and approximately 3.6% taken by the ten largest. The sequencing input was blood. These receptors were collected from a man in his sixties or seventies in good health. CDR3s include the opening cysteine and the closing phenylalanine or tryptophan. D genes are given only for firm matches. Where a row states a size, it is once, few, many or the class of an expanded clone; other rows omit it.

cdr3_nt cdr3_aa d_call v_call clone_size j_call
TGCGCCAGCAGCGTGACAGGGGGGCGGAATGAAAAACTGTTTTTT CASSVTGGRNEKLFF TRBD1 TRBV5-1 . TRBJ1-4
TGCGCCAGCAGCCAACTGGGACTAGCCGCCGGGGAGCTGTTTTTT CASSQLGLAAGELFF TRBD2 TRBV4-1 . TRBJ2-2
TGTGCCAGCAGCAACAGGGCGAACATTGAAGCTTTCTTT CASSNRANIEAFF . TRBV6-5 few TRBJ1-1
TGTGCCAGCAGTCAATCGGCGGTGAGCAATCAGCCCCAGCATTTT CASSQSAVSNQPQHF . TRBV2 few TRBJ1-5
TGCAGTGCTATCCTAAGCGGGAGCTCCTACAATGAGCAGTTCTTC CSAILSGSSYNEQFF TRBD2 TRBV20-1 . TRBJ2-1
TGCAGTGCTCATCCTCCCGTGTACAATGAGCAGTTCTTC CSAHPPVYNEQFF . TRBV20-1 . TRBJ2-1
TGCGCCAGCAGCTTAAGATGGCAGGGGTACAATGAGCAGTTCTTC CASSLRWQGYNEQFF . TRBV5-1 few TRBJ2-1
TGTGCCAGCAGCCCCCGGGCAGGGATGTCCAAAAACATTCAGTACTTC CASSPRAGMSKNIQYF . TRBV6-5 . TRBJ2-4
TGTGCCAGCAGTTTAGACTATCACCGCTTTTACGAGCAGTACTTC CASSLDYHRFYEQYF . TRBV12-3/TRBV12-4 . TRBJ2-7
TGTGCCAGCAGCTCAACCATCTCTGGGGCCAACGTCCTGACTTTC CASSSTISGANVLTF . TRBV7-9 few TRBJ2-6
TGTGCCAGCAGCTTGGGGGGCCCGGGACCTTACGAGCAGTACTTC CASSLGGPGPYEQYF . TRBV7-9 . TRBJ2-7
TGCAGTGCCAGTGCAAGCTACCAAGAGACCCAGTACTTC CSASASYQETQYF . TRBV20-1 few TRBJ2-5
TGTGCCAGCAGCTTAGAGGACGGGCCCCAGTACTTC CASSLEDGPQYF . TRBV7-9 many TRBJ2-5
TGTGCCAGCAGTTTAGCCATGACTAGCGGGCCAGAGACCCAGTACTTC CASSLAMTSGPETQYF TRBD2 TRBV12-3/TRBV12-4 . TRBJ2-5
TGTGCCAGCAGCCAAGAAATCGGGAGTCAAGAGACCCAGTACTTC CASSQEIGSQETQYF . TRBV14 . TRBJ2-5
TGCAGTGCCAAGGGACAAGGAAACACTGAAGCTTTCTTT CSAKGQGNTEAFF . TRBV20-1 few TRBJ1-1
TGTGCCAGCAGTGTTTTAACTCCGACAGGGAATCAGCCCCAGCATTTT CASSVLTPTGNQPQHF TRBD1 TRBV12-3/TRBV12-4 . TRBJ1-5
TGCGCCAGCAGCCCGGGACTAGCGGGAAGAAAAGGCACAGATACGCAGTATTTT CASSPGLAGRKGTDTQYF TRBD2 TRBV5-1 many TRBJ2-3
TGTGCCACCAGCCGGGACAGGGGCACAGATACGCAGTATTTT CATSRDRGTDTQYF TRBD1 TRBV24-1 few TRBJ2-3
TGCGCCAGCAGCCAAGTCGGGTCGGGAGTCGCCGGGGAGCTGTTTTTT CASSQVGSGVAGELFF . TRBV4-1 few TRBJ2-2
TGTGCCATTTTGGAAAGGCCGAACACTGAAGCTTTCTTT CAILERPNTEAFF . TRBV10-3 few TRBJ1-1
TGTGCCAGCAGCCAAGTGGTGAGTTCTGGGGCCAACGTCCTGACTTTC CASSQVVSSGANVLTF . TRBV14 few TRBJ2-6
TGCAGTGCTGGTACCGGGACTAGCGGGACGCGCTCCTACAATGAGCAGTTCTTC CSAGTGTSGTRSYNEQFF TRBD2 TRBV20-1 many TRBJ2-1
TGCAGTGCTAGGTATGGAGCGGGAGGAACAGATACGCAGTATTTT CSARYGAGGTDTQYF TRBD2 TRBV20-1 few TRBJ2-3
TGCAGTGCCCTGGGTGATTTGGGGGGAGGCTACACCTTC CSALGDLGGGYTF . TRBV20-1 . TRBJ1-2
TGTGCCAGCAGCTCTGGGACAGGGGTCGAAAAACTGTTTTTT CASSSGTGVEKLFF TRBD1 TRBV7-6 many TRBJ1-4
TGCGCCAGCAGCCCCCGGGAAGCGATCGATGAGCAGTTCTTC CASSPREAIDEQFF . TRBV5-1 few TRBJ2-1
TGTGCCAGCAGCTTAGCGCCAGGACAGGGGTTGAAAAGGCTGTTTTTT CASSLAPGQGLKRLFF TRBD1 TRBV7-2 many TRBJ1-4
TGTGCCAGCAAGACCAACAGGGTAAACGGGAGGAAACTGTTTTTT CASKTNRVNGRKLFF . TRBV6-6 few TRBJ1-4
TGTGCCAGCAGTTACAGTCCTAGCGTCGAGCAGTACTTC CASSYSPSVEQYF . TRBV6-6 few TRBJ2-7
TGTGCCAGCAGCTTAGAAGGGACAGGGGACAATGAGCAGTTCTTC CASSLEGTGDNEQFF TRBD1 TRBV7-6 . TRBJ2-1
TGTGCCAGCAGTGAAGTGGTCTCCAATTACGAGCAGTACTTC CASSEVVSNYEQYF . TRBV2 . TRBJ2-7
TGTGCCAGCAGTTTTGGCCCCGAGACCCAGTACTTC CASSFGPETQYF . TRBV7-6 many TRBJ2-5